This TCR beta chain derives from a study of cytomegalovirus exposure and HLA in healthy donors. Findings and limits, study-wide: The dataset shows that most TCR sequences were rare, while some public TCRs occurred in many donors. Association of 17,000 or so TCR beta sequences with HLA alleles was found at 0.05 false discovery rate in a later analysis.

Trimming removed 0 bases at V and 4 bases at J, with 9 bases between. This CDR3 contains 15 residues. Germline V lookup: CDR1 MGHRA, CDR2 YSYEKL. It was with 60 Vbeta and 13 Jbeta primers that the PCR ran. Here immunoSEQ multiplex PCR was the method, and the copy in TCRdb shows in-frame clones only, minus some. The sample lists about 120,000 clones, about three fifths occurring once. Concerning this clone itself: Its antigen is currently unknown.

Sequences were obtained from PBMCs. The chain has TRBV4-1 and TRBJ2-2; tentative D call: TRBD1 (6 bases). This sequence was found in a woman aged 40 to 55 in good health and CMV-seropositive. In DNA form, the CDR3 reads TGCGCCAGCAGCCAAGACCCGGACAGCACCGGGGAGCTGTTTTTT. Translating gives CASSQDPDSTGELFF.